This T cell receptor beta chain was recorded in a study of T cell clonality in common variable immunodeficiency. Study findings and constraints: In common variable immunodeficiency, TCR beta chains reportedly carried fewer deletions and N-nucleotide insertions.

This clone was counted a few times. What it binds is unknown. Profiling relied on immunoSEQ multiplex PCR, and the TCRdb table lists in-frame clones only, not all of them. This sample carries about 15,000 clones, none of them present only once. The sequenced material came from peripheral blood mononuclear cells. This sequence originates from a human donor with common variable immunodeficiency.

CDR3 sequence: CASSPPGGRVMNTEAFF. CDR3 DNA, as far as it was read: TGTGCCAGCTCACCACCGGGGGGTCGCGTTATGAACACTGAA. The rearrangement joins TRBV18 to TRBJ1-1; perhaps TRBD1 as D (5 bases). The read is 3 residues too short to cover the CDR3 end, so that end is filled in from the germline J gene. The CDR3 is made up of 17 amino acids. The germline gives CDR1 KGHSH, CDR2 LQKENI. The V end was cut by 0 bases, the J end by 0 bases, with 14 bases between.